One and the same sample provided the 16 T cell receptor beta chains below, sequenced in a study of blood T cell repertoires in COVID-19. Assay used: immunoSEQ multiplex PCR; TCRdb lists only in-frame clones, some missing. Here the sample spans some 60,000 clones, 92% being singletons. The sample taken for sequencing was peripheral blood. These receptors were obtained from a human donor in a cohort sampled during active COVID-19.

The chain couples TRBV9 to TRBJ2-1; TRBD2 might be the D (5 bases). Trimming removed 4 bases at V and 4 bases at J, with 12 bases between. This CDR3 is 14 amino acids long. Germline-derived CDR1 and CDR2 are SGDLS and YYNGEE. The CDR3 DNA follows: TGTGCCAGCAGCTCACGGGGAGATTACAATGAGCAGTTCTTC. Its protein is CASSSRGDYNEQFF.

The rearrangement links TRBV5-1 to TRBJ1-1; D perhaps matches TRBD1 (5 bases). This CDR3 is built from 14 residues. The V gene's germline CDR1 is SGHRS and CDR2 YFSETQ. V lost 3 bases and J lost 2, with 11 bases in between. CDR3 in amino acids: CASSSRQSNTEAFF. The DNA for the CDR3 is TGCGCCAGCAGCTCCCGACAGTCAAACACTGAAGCTTTCTTT.

The genes are TRBV11-3 and TRBJ2-3, with D perhaps matching TRBD1 (6 bases). Trimming removed 1 base from V and 0 bases from J, with 8 bases in between. The CDR3 contains 15 residues. CDR1 is SGHNT and CDR2 is YENEEA in the germline V gene. In nucleotides, the CDR3 is TGTGCCAGCAGCTTAGGGGGGACAAGCACAGATACGCAGTATTTT. This gives the protein CASSLGGTSTDTQYF. Variable domain in full (rest from reference TRBV11-3 and TRBJ2-3): EAGVVQSPRYKIIEKKQPVAFWCNPISGHNTLYWYLQNLGQGPELLIRYENEEAVDDSQLPKDRFSAERLKGVDSTLKIQPAELGDSAVYLCASSLGGTSTDTQYFGPGTRLTVL.

The chain uses TRBV20-1 and TRBJ1-2; D remains unclear. V lost 1 base and J lost 7, with 7 bases in between. The CDR3 spans 11 residues. Germline lookup yields CDR1 DFQATT and CDR2 SNEGSKA (reference sequence). This CDR3 reads CSARGEGGYTF. The CDR3 DNA sequence: TGCAGTGCTAGAGGGGAGGGTGGCTACACCTTC.

The chain links TRBV9 to TRBJ1-2; D not certain. The CDR3 loop spans 14 amino acids. The germline V gene encodes CDR1 SGDLS and CDR2 YYNGEE. The V gene lost 0 bases and the J gene lost 7 bases, with 13 bases spanning the gap. The CDR3 coding sequence is TGTGCCAGCAGCGTAGACCCTTATAGTCGTGGCTACACCTTC. Encoded protein: CASSVDPYSRGYTF.

This sequence joins TRBV28 and TRBJ2-7; 11 bases align to TRBD1. The trim removed 7 bases at V and 8 bases at J, leaving 10 bases unmatched. This CDR3 is 14 amino acids long. Germline CDR1 and CDR2: MDHEN and SYDVKM. The CDR3 loop reads CASTTPGQGVKQYF. The DNA for the CDR3 is TGTGCCAGCACCACCCCGGGACAGGGGGTGAAGCAGTACTTC.

V is TRBV14 and J is TRBJ2-2; D call uncertain. V lost 0 bases and J 2 bases, leaving 4 bases between the germline ends. Per the germline V gene, CDR1 is SGHDN and CDR2 is FVKESK. The CDR3 has 14 amino acids. CDR3 sequence (DNA): TGTGCCAGCAGCCAAGACCATAACACCGGGGAGCTGTTTTTT. It is translated as CASSQDHNTGELFF.

The V call is TRBV5-1, the J call TRBJ1-1, with TRBD1 identical over 9 bases. Germline lookup yields CDR1 SGHRS and CDR2 YFSETQ. This CDR3 has 17 residues. Trimming cost V 7 bases and J 4 bases; bases outside gene matches: 17. The CDR3 spells CASGRLRDRERTTEAFF. CDR3 coding DNA: TGCGCCAGCGGCCGACTACGGGACAGGGAGAGGACCACTGAAGCTTTCTTT.

V usage is TRBV5-1 and J usage is TRBJ1-1; 7 nucleotides match TRBD1. The V gene end was trimmed by 4 bases and the J gene end by 5 bases; junction bases not matched to a gene: 8. The CDR3 is made up of 14 amino acids. Germline V lookup: CDR1 SGHRS, CDR2 YFSETQ. The CDR3 DNA reads as TGCGCCAGCAGCACAAACGCAGGGGGGACTGAAGCTTTCTTT. Protein product: CASSTNAGGTEAFF.

The gene calls are TRBV6-1 and TRBJ2-1; possible D gene TRBD1, 5 bases. Trimming shortened V by 2 bases and J by 7 bases, and 9 bases separated the two germline ends. The CDR3 sequence is 13 residues long. In germline, CDR1 is MNHNS, CDR2 SASEGT. The CDR3, as DNA: TGTGCCAGCAGTGAATTTCAGGGTAATGAGCAGTTCTTC. This sequence encodes CASSEFQGNEQFF.

The rearrangement uses TRBV9 and TRBJ1-6; the D is unclear. CDR1 is SGDLS and CDR2 is YYNGEE in the germline V gene. Trimming cost V 0 bases and J 12 bases, with 13 bases left between them. The CDR3 length is 14 residues. Here the CDR3 reads CASSVGQTSGPLHF. In nucleotides, the CDR3 is TGTGCCAGCAGCGTAGGCCAAACTAGCGGACCCCTCCACTTT.

This clone was counted once. The gene calls are TRBV7-3 and TRBJ2-1, with a tentative D call TRBD1 (6 bases). V was trimmed by 4 bases and J by 8 bases, leaving 12 bases between them. The CDR3 spans 13 residues. The V gene's germline CDR1 is SGHTA and CDR2 FQGTGA. This chain's CDR3 is CASSYDRLDEQFF. The CDR3 bases are TGTGCCAGCAGCTACGACAGGTTGGATGAGCAGTTCTTC.

In nucleotides, the CDR3 is TGTGCCAGCAGTGGGGGACAGGTCCGCTCTGGGGCCAACGTCCTGACTTTC. It yields the protein CASSGGQVRSGANVLTF. The V and J genes are TRBV28 and TRBJ2-6; 8 bases line up with TRBD1. The CDR3 is made up of 17 amino acids. Per germline, CDR1 MDHEN and CDR2 SYDVKM. The V and J ends lost 5 bases and 0 bases, in that order; junction bases with no gene match: 6.

The V call is TRBV6-1, the J call TRBJ2-5, with TRBD2 matching 8 bases. The V and J ends lost 3 bases and 5 bases, in that order; junction bases with no gene match: 8. Germline values: CDR1 MNHNS, CDR2 SASEGT. CDR3 size: 15 residues. The DNA of the CDR3 is TGTGCCAGCAGTGATGAGGCGGGGGGCGGGGAGACCCAGTACTTC. Amino acid sequence: CASSDEAGGGETQYF.

This clone was detected only once. The V call is TRBV4-1, the J call TRBJ2-7; the D is unclear. Germline lookup yields CDR1 MGHRA and CDR2 YSYEKL. V shed 4 bases and J shed 5 bases, with 12 bases lying between them. The CDR3 has 13 amino acids. The CDR3 nucleotides read TGCGCCAGCAGCCCGGCCAGCAGGAACGAGCAGTACTTC. This encodes CASSPASRNEQYF.

This rearrangement joins TRBV7-9 to TRBJ2-2; D is uncertain. Germline CDR1 SEHNR, CDR2 FQNEAQ (reference sequence). The CDR3 has 14 residues. V was clipped by 8 bases and J by 4 bases, with 14 bases between them. The CDR3 protein is CASPTLFFTGELFF. CDR3 bases: TGTGCCAGCCCTACGCTATTCTTCACCGGGGAGCTGTTTTTT.